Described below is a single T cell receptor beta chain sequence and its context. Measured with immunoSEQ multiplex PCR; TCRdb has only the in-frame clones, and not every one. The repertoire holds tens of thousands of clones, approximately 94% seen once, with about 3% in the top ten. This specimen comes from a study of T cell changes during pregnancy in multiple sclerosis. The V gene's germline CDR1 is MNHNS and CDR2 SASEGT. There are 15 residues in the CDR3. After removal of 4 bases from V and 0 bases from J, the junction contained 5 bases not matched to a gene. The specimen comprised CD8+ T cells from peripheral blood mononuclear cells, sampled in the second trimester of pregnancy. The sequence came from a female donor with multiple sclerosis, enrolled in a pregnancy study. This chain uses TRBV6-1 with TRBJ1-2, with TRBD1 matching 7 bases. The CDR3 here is CASSGGTATNYGYTF. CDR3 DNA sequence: TGTGCCAGCAGTGGCGGGACAGCCACTAACTATGGCTACACCTTC.